The 17 T cell receptor beta chains in this list originate from one sample, sequenced in a study of T cell changes during pregnancy in multiple sclerosis. Sequencing used immunoSEQ multiplex PCR; TCRdb keeps in-frame clones, though not all of them. The sample holds around 50,000 clones, approximately 90% seen once. This material consisted of CD4+ T cells from peripheral blood mononuclear cells, taken in the second trimester of pregnancy. These receptors originate from a female donor with multiple sclerosis, enrolled in a pregnancy study.

The chain uses TRBV19 and TRBJ1-3; D might be TRBD1 (5 bases). The CDR3 runs 16 residues. Trimming took 5 bases from V and 3 from J, leaving 17 bases between them. Germline V gives CDR1 LNHDA, CDR2 SQIVND (reference sequence). The CDR3, as DNA: TGTGCCAGTAGTGGAAGAAACCAGGGTCTTGGAAACACCATATATTTT. Its protein product is CASSGRNQGLGNTIYF.

The rearrangement uses TRBV5-6 and TRBJ1-2; TRBD1 matches at 8 bases. The CDR3 has 13 amino acids. Trimming took 5 bases from V and 8 from J; bases not matched to a gene: 8. The germline CDR1 and CDR2 sequences are SGHDT and YYEEEE. The CDR3 nucleotides read TGTGCCAGCAGTTCACCGGACAGGGAAGGCTACACCTTC. This encodes CASSSPDREGYTF.

This chain connects TRBV27 to TRBJ1-4, with 8 bases matching TRBD1. The CDR3 length is 14 residues. The junction had 9 bases not matched to a gene; V was cut back by 3 bases and J by 12 bases. The germline CDR1 and CDR2 sequences are MNHEY and SMNVEV (reference sequence). The CDR3 DNA reads TGTGCCAGCAGTTTCCGACAGGGGAGGTCGGAACTGTTTTTT. Translated: CASSFRQGRSELFF.

This clone was picked up one time. The V and J genes are TRBV10-3 and TRBJ1-2; 11 positions agree with TRBD1. This CDR3 comprises 14 residues. V lost 6 bases, J lost 7 bases, and 7 bases stayed unmatched. Germline loops: CDR1 ENHRY, CDR2 SYGVKD. CDR3 protein: CAIRGGQGEFGYTF. The CDR3 nucleotides read TGTGCCATCAGGGGGGGACAGGGGGAGTTTGGCTACACCTTC.

The rearrangement joins TRBV29-1 to TRBJ1-2; D is perhaps TRBD1 (6 bases). Per germline, CDR1 SQVTM and CDR2 ANQGSEA. The CDR3 consists of 13 residues. Trimming shortened V by 4 bases and J by 4 bases, and 13 bases separated the two germline ends. CDR3 sequence: CSVGGGGSYGYTF. The CDR3 DNA reads as TGCAGCGTTGGGGGGGGCGGTAGCTATGGCTACACCTTC.

The gene calls are TRBV5-1 and TRBJ1-2; weak D call: TRBD1 (5 bases). The germline V and J ends were trimmed by 1 base and 2 bases, with 9 bases remaining between them. Germline CDR1 SGHRS, CDR2 YFSETQ. The CDR3 consists of 14 residues. The CDR3 region is CASSLLGQNYGYTF. CDR3 DNA: TGCGCCAGCAGCTTGTTGGGGCAGAACTATGGCTACACCTTC.

V and J are TRBV6-5 and TRBJ2-1, with D hard to call. With 4 bases removed from V and 7 bases from J, the gap between germline ends came to 14 bases. CDR1 is MNHEY, CDR2 SVGAGI, per germline. This CDR3 has 14 amino acids. The CDR3 DNA sequence: TGTGCCAGCAGTTTAACTCGGCGGCTTAATGAGCAGTTCTTC. Translating it yields CASSLTRRLNEQFF.

V is TRBV27 and J is TRBJ1-2, with a possible D match to TRBD1 (5 bases). Trimming cost V 3 bases and J 8 bases, with 22 bases left between them. Germline CDR1 MNHEY, CDR2 SMNVEV (reference sequence). CDR3 size: 16 residues. The CDR3 DNA sequence: TGTGCCAGCAGTTTCCTCGCAGGCATCCAGGGTGACGGCTACACCTTC. Its translation is CASSFLAGIQGDGYTF.

The V gene is TRBV2, the J gene TRBJ2-2; the match to TRBD2 covers 7 bases. Germline values: CDR1 SNHLY, CDR2 FYNNEI. V shed 11 bases and J 2 bases; nucleotides not matched to a gene: 8. The CDR3 contains 14 residues. CDR3 in amino acids: CASQGRANTGELFF. Here the CDR3 DNA reads TGTGCCTCCCAAGGGAGGGCTAACACCGGGGAGCTGTTTTTT. The full variable domain, rest sourced from reference TRBV2 and TRBJ2-2, is EPEVTQTPSHQVTQMGQEVILRCVPISNHLYFYWYRQILGQKVEFLVSFYNNEISEKSEIFDDQFSVERPDGSNFTLKIRSTKLEDSAMYFCASQGRANTGELFFGEGSRLTVL.

The sample holds one count of this clone. The rearrangement links TRBV5-6 to TRBJ1-2, with D maybe TRBD1 (5 bases). V was clipped by 0 bases and J by 3 bases, with 6 bases between them. Germline V gene data show CDR1 as SGHDT and CDR2 as YYEEEE. This CDR3 has 13 residues. As DNA, the CDR3 is TGTGCCAGCAGCTTGGTACAGGACTATGGCTACACCTTC. This codes for CASSLVQDYGYTF.

The chain is built from TRBV7-8 and TRBJ2-1; tentative D call: TRBD1 (6 bases). The CDR3 contains 15 residues. Germline V gene sequence: CDR1 SGHVS, CDR2 FQNEAQ. The V gene lost 2 bases and the J gene lost 6 bases, with 14 bases spanning the gap. The DNA of the CDR3 is TGTGCCAGCAGCTTATTAGGTGGACAGTTCAATGAGCAGTTCTTC. This gives the protein CASSLLGGQFNEQFF.

The chain combines TRBV19 with TRBJ1-1; no clear D. The V and J ends lost 6 bases and 1 base respectively, with 9 bases between them. Germline V gives CDR1 LNHDA, CDR2 SQIVND (reference sequence). The CDR3 has 13 residues. The CDR3 sequence: CASSLSRNTEAFF. The CDR3 DNA is TGTGCCAGTAGCCTAAGTCGGAACACTGAAGCTTTCTTT.

V gene TRBV7-9 combines with J gene TRBJ1-5; D call uncertain. V gave up 1 base and J gave up 3 bases, with 7 bases separating them. CDR3 size: 14 residues. Germline loops: CDR1 SEHNR, CDR2 FQNEAQ (reference sequence). In DNA, the CDR3 is TGTGCCAGCAGCTTAGGGGCCTTCAATCAGCCCCAGCATTTT. Translating it yields CASSLGAFNQPQHF.

V and J are TRBV6-6 and TRBJ1-5; 8 bases map to TRBD1. V gave up 6 bases and J gave up 5 bases; unmatched junction bases: 6. The CDR3 spans 14 residues. CDR1 is MNHNY and CDR2 is SVGAGI in the germline V gene (reference sequence). The CDR3 nucleotides are TGTGCCAGCAGACCTACAGGGGGGGATCAGCCCCAGCATTTT. This translates into CASRPTGGDQPQHF.

The genes are TRBV30 and TRBJ2-1, with 7 bases fitting TRBD1. Per germline, CDR1 GTSNPN and CDR2 SVGIG (reference sequence). This CDR3 is built from 15 residues. V lost 0 bases, J lost 3 bases, and 5 bases stayed unmatched. CDR3 protein: CAWSVNRGVYNEQFF. The CDR3 DNA reads TGTGCCTGGAGTGTCAACAGGGGTGTCTACAATGAGCAGTTCTTC.

The rearrangement joins TRBV6-1 to TRBJ2-7; no firm D call. Trimming stripped 1 base from V and 0 bases from J, with 10 bases between. CDR3 length equals 15 residues. From germline, CDR1 is MNHNS and CDR2 SASEGT. The CDR3 spells CASSEGSRYSYEQYF. As DNA, the CDR3 is TGTGCCAGCAGTGAAGGGTCACGGTACTCCTACGAGCAGTACTTC.

V and J are TRBV5-4 and TRBJ1-2; TRBD1 aligns across 12 bases. Germline V gene data show CDR1 as SGHNT and CDR2 as YYREEE (reference sequence). The junction had 5 bases not matched to a gene; V was cut back by 1 base and J by 7 bases. CDR3 length equals 15 residues. CDR3: CASSLSGTGGSGYTF. DNA for the CDR3: TGTGCCAGCAGCTTGTCAGGGACAGGGGGCTCTGGCTACACCTTC.